This T cell receptor beta chain emerged from a study of glioma-infiltrating T cells. Study-level points and caveats: Tissue and blood shared very few CDR3 sequences. Gliomas, especially low-grade, showed above-expected tissue-blood divergence; non-neoplastic patients showed below.

The V and J ends lost 3 bases and 6 bases respectively, with 11 bases between them. The CDR3 spans 13 residues. Germline CDR1 KGHSH, CDR2 LQKENI. Amplification of TCR alpha and beta CDR3 regions from RNA used iRepertoire nested multiplex PCR. One-step reverse transcription and amplification started from roughly 100-400 ng of tissue mRNA or PBMC total RNA. MiXCR, applied by TCRdb to the multiplex PCR reads, yields one record per CDR3 protein. The data hold fewer than 110,000 distinct CDR3 sequences, with less than 30% observed a single time. Of note for this clonotype: Its target is not known.

The chain joins TRBV18 to TRBJ1-1; D remains ambiguous. Material for sequencing was glioma tissue, nonneoplastic brain tissue, or PBMCs (not recorded which). The sequence derives from a human donor with low-grade glioma or glioblastoma, undergoing nonglioma brain surgery, or in good health (not recorded which). In DNA form, the CDR3 reads TGTGCCAGCTCACCTAATGTGGCAGCTGAAGCTTTCTTT. Translation: CASSPNVAAEAFF.